The rows below give T cell receptor beta chains drawn from one sample of a study of blood T cell repertoires in COVID-19. Sequenced by immunoSEQ multiplex PCR; TCRdb stores in-frame clones only, minus some. This sample yields approximately 98,000 clones, of which about 90% are seen a single time; about 2.2% belongs to the top ten. The sample was peripheral blood. These receptors came from a human donor in a cohort sampled during active COVID-19. Both conserved end residues are part of each CDR3. The order of the fields is CDR3 protein, CDR3 DNA, V gene, clone size, D gene, J gene. The D gene is left open where the match is weak. Some rows have no size entry. The others give once, few or many, or a class for an expanded clone.

CASSLGSLGANEQFF | TGCGCCAGCAGCTTGGGGTCTCTAGGGGCGAATGAGCAGTTCTTC | TRBV5-1 | . | . | TRBJ2-1
CASSPRSETDQYF | TGTGCCAGCTCACCACGTAGCGAGACGGATCAGTACTTC | TRBV18 | . | . | TRBJ2-7
CASSIRSQGNGSPLHF | TGTGCCAGCAGCATACGTTCACAGGGGAATGGTTCACCCCTCCACTTT | TRBV5-5 | . | TRBD1 | TRBJ1-6
CASSYRGEGYNEQFF | TGTGCCAGCAGCTACAGGGGAGAGGGCTACAATGAGCAGTTCTTC | TRBV13 | . | TRBD1 | TRBJ2-1
CASSWTGRKAKNIQYF | TGTGCCAGCAGCTGGACAGGGCGGAAGGCCAAAAACATTCAGTACTTC | TRBV5-6 | once | TRBD1 | TRBJ2-4
CASSPTLQGAGELFF | TGTGCCAGCAGCCCGACCCTACAGGGGGCCGGGGAGCTGTTTTTT | TRBV3-1/TRBV3-2 | . | TRBD1 | TRBJ2-2
CASSISGEGPPLHF | TGTGCCAGTAGTATATCAGGGGAAGGTCCACCCCTCCACTTT | TRBV19 | . | . | TRBJ1-6
CASTPTGQNQPQHF | TGTGCCAGCACACCGACAGGGCAGAATCAGCCCCAGCATTTT | TRBV6-5 | . | TRBD1 | TRBJ1-5
CASSLVAGPPDTQYF | TGCGCCAGCAGCTTGGTAGCGGGCCCCCCTGATACGCAGTATTTT | TRBV5-1 | . | TRBD2 | TRBJ2-3
CASSLGVGGANVLTF | TGTGCCAGCAGCTTGGGCGTTGGTGGGGCCAACGTCCTGACTTTC | TRBV11-3 | . | . | TRBJ2-6
CASSLPLGQGVGANVLTF | TGTGCCAGCAGCTTACCTCTGGGACAGGGGGTTGGGGCCAACGTCCTGACTTTC | TRBV7-8 | . | TRBD1 | TRBJ2-6
CASREAAASGNTIYF | TGTGCCAGCAGGGAAGCAGCTGCCTCTGGAAACACCATATATTTT | TRBV6-1 | . | . | TRBJ1-3